Listed below are T cell receptor beta chains from one sample, sequenced in a study of cytomegalovirus exposure and HLA in healthy donors. TCRdb's table, derived via immunoSEQ multiplex PCR, lists solely in-frame clones and lacks some. The top ten hold almost 3% of the sample, which has some 150,000 clones, about 88% seen once. Sequenced: PBMCs. The receptors were sampled from a man younger than 30 in good health and CMV-seronegative. Each CDR3 is given with its conserved first and last residue. D genes are given only for firm matches. Expanded clones are given a class, and other clones once, few, many or no size at all.

D gene: TRBD2
V gene: TRBV4-1
J gene: TRBJ2-1
clone size: -
CDR3 protein: CASSPRTSGNNEQFF
CDR3 DNA: TGCGCCAGCAGCCCCAGGACTAGCGGTAACAATGAGCAGTTCTTC

D gene: TRBD2
V gene: TRBV6-1
J gene: TRBJ2-7
clone size: -
CDR3 protein: CASSGAGLASEQYF
CDR3 DNA: TGTGCCAGCAGTGGGGCGGGACTAGCAAGCGAGCAGTACTTC

D gene: TRBD2
V gene: TRBV6-1
J gene: TRBJ2-3
clone size: -
CDR3 protein: CASSEMAGGPDTQYF
CDR3 DNA: TGTGCCAGCAGTGAAATGGCGGGGGGCCCAGATACGCAGTATTTT

D gene: TRBD2
V gene: TRBV18
J gene: TRBJ2-1
clone size: -
CDR3 protein: CASSPKMGLAGSNEQFF
CDR3 DNA: TGTGCCAGCTCACCTAAGATGGGACTAGCGGGCTCTAATGAGCAGTTCTTC

D gene: -
V gene: TRBV10-1
J gene: TRBJ2-1
clone size: -
CDR3 protein: CASSGSQGFYNEQFF
CDR3 DNA: TGCGCCAGCAGTGGATCTCAGGGATTCTACAATGAGCAGTTCTTC

D gene: TRBD2
V gene: TRBV13
J gene: TRBJ2-1
clone size: -
CDR3 protein: CASSLGPTLSGLAGNEQFF
CDR3 DNA: TGTGCCAGCAGCTTAGGCCCAACTCTATCGGGACTAGCGGGAAATGAGCAGTTCTTC

D gene: TRBD1
V gene: TRBV4-1
J gene: TRBJ1-1
clone size: -
CDR3 protein: CASSPGQGGRNTEAFF
CDR3 DNA: TGCGCCAGCAGCCCTGGACAGGGGGGACGAAACACTGAAGCTTTCTTT

D gene: TRBD1
V gene: TRBV27
J gene: TRBJ1-2
clone size: -
CDR3 protein: CASSPGQGYGYTF
CDR3 DNA: TGTGCCAGCAGTCCGGGACAGGGATATGGCTACACCTTC

D gene: TRBD1
V gene: TRBV5-1
J gene: TRBJ2-5
clone size: -
CDR3 protein: CASSIEGAPRGETQYF
CDR3 DNA: TGCGCCAGCAGCATCGAGGGGGCCCCCCGGGGCGAGACCCAGTACTTC

D gene: TRBD1
V gene: TRBV27
J gene: TRBJ1-5
clone size: -
CDR3 protein: CASSLATPTGGGPQHF
CDR3 DNA: TGTGCCAGCAGTTTAGCTACTCCGACAGGGGGAGGACCCCAGCATTTT

D gene: -
V gene: TRBV7-2
J gene: TRBJ2-5
clone size: -
CDR3 protein: CASSLELVGETQYF
CDR3 DNA: TGTGCCAGCAGCTTAGAACTAGTCGGCGAGACCCAGTACTTC

D gene: -
V gene: TRBV28
J gene: TRBJ1-5
clone size: few
CDR3 protein: CAGRGGFNQPQHF
CDR3 DNA: TGTGCCGGGCGGGGTGGCTTCAATCAGCCCCAGCATTTT

D gene: TRBD1
V gene: TRBV5-4
J gene: TRBJ1-2
clone size: -
CDR3 protein: CASSLGQGRGGYTF
CDR3 DNA: TGTGCCAGCAGCTTGGGACAGGGACGGGGCGGCTACACCTTC

D gene: -
V gene: TRBV28
J gene: TRBJ2-7
clone size: -
CDR3 protein: CASSLTGSYEQYF
CDR3 DNA: TGTGCCAGCAGTTTGACAGGATCCTACGAGCAGTACTTC

D gene: -
V gene: TRBV5-1
J gene: TRBJ1-6
clone size: once
CDR3 protein: CASSSVGGGFNSPLHF
CDR3 DNA: TGCGCCAGCAGCTCGGTCGGAGGAGGGTTTAATTCACCCCTCCACTTT

D gene: -
V gene: TRBV19
J gene: TRBJ2-5
clone size: -
CDR3 protein: CASRPQLSQETQYF
CDR3 DNA: TGTGCCAGTAGGCCTCAGTTGTCGCAAGAGACCCAGTACTTC

D gene: TRBD1
V gene: TRBV27
J gene: TRBJ1-3
clone size: -
CDR3 protein: CASSLYAGGFSGNTIYF
CDR3 DNA: TGTGCCAGCAGTTTATATGCAGGGGGTTTCTCTGGAAACACCATATATTTT

D gene: TRBD1
V gene: TRBV19
J gene: TRBJ1-2
clone size: -
CDR3 protein: CASSQQGTYGYTF
CDR3 DNA: TGTGCCAGTAGCCAACAGGGGACCTATGGCTACACCTTC

D gene: TRBD2
V gene: TRBV5-1
J gene: TRBJ2-7
clone size: -
CDR3 protein: CASSTSGSSYEQYF
CDR3 DNA: TGCGCCAGCAGCACTAGCGGGAGCTCCTACGAGCAGTACTTC

D gene: -
V gene: TRBV7-6
J gene: TRBJ2-1
clone size: -
CDR3 protein: CASSYRDTDYNEQFF
CDR3 DNA: TGTGCCAGCAGCTACCGGGACACGGACTACAATGAGCAGTTCTTC

D gene: TRBD2
V gene: TRBV7-6
J gene: TRBJ2-1
clone size: -
CDR3 protein: CASSLGVAGAYNEQFF
CDR3 DNA: TGTGCCAGCAGCTTAGGAGTAGCGGGGGCCTACAATGAGCAGTTCTTC

D gene: TRBD1
V gene: TRBV7-2
J gene: TRBJ1-1
clone size: -
CDR3 protein: CASSSYRGGTEAFF
CDR3 DNA: TGTGCCAGCAGCTCTTACAGGGGAGGCACTGAAGCTTTCTTT

D gene: -
V gene: TRBV4-2
J gene: TRBJ1-5
clone size: -
CDR3 protein: CASSHLSGGANNQPQHF
CDR3 DNA: TGTGCCAGCAGCCACCTATCCGGAGGAGCCAATAATCAGCCCCAGCATTTT

D gene: -
V gene: TRBV27
J gene: TRBJ1-5
clone size: -
CDR3 protein: CASSLLYGGSNQPQHF
CDR3 DNA: TGTGCCAGCAGTTTATTGTACGGGGGGAGCAATCAGCCCCAGCATTTT

D gene: -
V gene: TRBV28
J gene: TRBJ2-1
clone size: -
CDR3 protein: CASSYQRQHSYNEQFF
CDR3 DNA: TGTGCCAGCAGTTACCAAAGACAGCACTCCTACAATGAGCAGTTCTTC

D gene: -
V gene: TRBV5-1
J gene: TRBJ1-2
clone size: -
CDR3 protein: CASSLGGLRSGYTF
CDR3 DNA: TGCGCCAGCAGCTTGGGGGGACTCCGCTCGGGCTACACCTTC

D gene: TRBD2
V gene: TRBV4-3
J gene: TRBJ2-2
clone size: -
CDR3 protein: CASSQVFSREDTGELFF
CDR3 DNA: TGCGCCAGCAGCCAAGTTTTCTCGCGGGAGGACACCGGGGAGCTGTTTTTT

D gene: -
V gene: TRBV7-8
J gene: TRBJ2-5
clone size: -
CDR3 protein: CASSPAERAPQETQYF
CDR3 DNA: TGTGCCAGCAGTCCGGCGGAGAGGGCCCCCCAAGAGACCCAGTACTTC

D gene: -
V gene: TRBV7-8
J gene: TRBJ2-5
clone size: -
CDR3 protein: CASSSFFGGQETQYF
CDR3 DNA: TGTGCCAGCAGCTCCTTCTTCGGGGGCCAAGAGACCCAGTACTTC

D gene: TRBD2
V gene: TRBV5-1
J gene: TRBJ2-3
clone size: few
CDR3 protein: CASSRSGSSGGTDTQYF
CDR3 DNA: TGCGCCAGCAGCAGGAGCGGCTCGAGCGGGGGGACAGATACGCAGTATTTT